The rows below give T cell receptor beta chains drawn from one sample of a study of patients and donors after allogeneic stem cell transplantation. TCRdb re-called the RT-PCR reads through MiXCR, storing one row per CDR3 protein. The table includes 920,000 or so distinct CDR3 sequences, roughly 18% detected once. Sequenced material: blood, either unsorted or a sorted T cell fraction (not recorded which). The source is a human donor who was either an allogeneic HSCT recipient or a stem cell or donor lymphocyte infusion donor (not recorded which). It is not recorded whose cells these are; they may come from a transplant donor. CDR3s include the opening cysteine and the closing phenylalanine or tryptophan. The D gene is left open where the match is weak. Size is stated for part of the rows, as once, few or many counts, or as a class when the clone is expanded.

TRBJ2-7,TRBV12-3/TRBV12-4,NA,many,CASSFGGGAYEQYF,TGTGCCAGCAGTTTTGGTGGGGGGGCGTACGAGCAGTACTTC
TRBJ1-3,TRBV5-1,TRBD1,NA,CASSLGGQGDTIYF,TGCGCCAGCAGCTTGGGGGGACAGGGAGACACCATATATTTT
TRBJ1-1,TRBV5-1,NA,NA,CASSLEQTGTEAFF,TGCGCCAGCAGCTTGGAACAGACGGGGACTGAAGCTTTCTTT
TRBJ2-7,TRBV6-2/TRBV6-3,NA,NA,CASAEAVYEQYF,TGTGCCAGCGCTGAGGCAGTCTACGAGCAGTACTTC
TRBJ2-3,TRBV4-2,NA,few,CASSQEWGDTDTQYF,TGTGCCAGCAGCCAAGAATGGGGGGACACAGATACGCAGTATTTT
TRBJ2-5,TRBV29-1,TRBD1,NA,CSVTGFFQYF,TGCAGCGTGACAGGGTTTTTCCAGTACTTC
TRBJ2-7,TRBV30,NA,NA,CAWSPGEPYEQYF,TGTGCCTGGAGTCCTGGGGAACCCTACGAGCAGTACTTC
TRBJ2-1,TRBV7-6,NA,NA,CASSPGVARQNEQFF,TGTGCCAGCAGCCCCGGGGTAGCGCGCCAAAATGAGCAGTTCTTC
TRBJ2-3,TRBV6-1,NA,NA,CASRSISTDTQYF,TGTGCCAGCAGATCCATTAGCACAGATACGCAGTATTTT
TRBJ2-1,TRBV27,TRBD2,NA,CASSWGLASSNEQFF,TGTGCCAGCAGTTGGGGACTAGCTTCCTCAAATGAGCAGTTCTTC
TRBJ1-2,TRBV24-1,TRBD1,many,CATSDATGEGLFGYTF,TGTGCCACCAGTGATGCTACAGGGGAAGGACTATTTGGCTACACCTTC
TRBJ2-7,TRBV4-1,TRBD1,NA,CASSHYGGQDYEQYF,TGCGCCAGCAGCCACTACGGTGGACAGGACTACGAGCAGTACTTC
TRBJ2-7,TRBV12-3/TRBV12-4,NA,few,CASSLNPSYEQYF,TGTGCCAGCAGTCTCAACCCTTCCTACGAGCAGTACTTC
TRBJ2-7,TRBV28,NA,few,CASSTVEGLRRYF,TGTGCCAGCAGTACCGTGGAAGGGCTTCGAAGGTACTTC
TRBJ1-1,TRBV12-5,NA,few,CASAPRNTEAFF,TGTGCTAGTGCCCCAAGGAACACTGAAGCTTTCTTT
TRBJ1-2,TRBV29-1,NA,NA,CSADGNYGYTF,TGCAGCGCGGACGGGAACTATGGCTACACCTTC
TRBJ2-1,TRBV6-5,NA,few,CASSYATSNEQFF,TGTGCCAGCAGTTACGCGACTAGCAATGAGCAGTTCTTC
TRBJ2-7,TRBV12-3/TRBV12-4,NA,few,CASSYTRVLSSYEQYF,TGTGCCAGCAGTTATACCCGGGTTTTAAGCTCCTACGAGCAGTACTTC